Detailed here is one T cell receptor beta chain. These data originate in a study of blood T cell repertoires in COVID-19. The CDR3 is 15 amino acids. V gave up 0 bases and J gave up 4 bases; unmatched junction bases: 4. CDR1 is SGHDT and CDR2 is YYEEEE in the germline V gene. Libraries were prepared by immunoSEQ multiplex PCR; TCRdb keeps only in-frame clonotypes and omits some of them. Here the sample spans more than 200,000 clones, 84% being singletons. The clonotype originates from a man in his 60s who had recovered from COVID-19. The sequenced material came from PBMCs or T cells enriched from blood (not recorded which). This rearrangement joins TRBV5-6 to TRBJ2-5, with 9 bases aligning to TRBD2. CDR3 coding DNA: TGTGCCAGCAGCTTGGCGCTAGCGGGGACAGAGACCCAGTACTTC. It yields the protein CASSLALAGTETQYF.